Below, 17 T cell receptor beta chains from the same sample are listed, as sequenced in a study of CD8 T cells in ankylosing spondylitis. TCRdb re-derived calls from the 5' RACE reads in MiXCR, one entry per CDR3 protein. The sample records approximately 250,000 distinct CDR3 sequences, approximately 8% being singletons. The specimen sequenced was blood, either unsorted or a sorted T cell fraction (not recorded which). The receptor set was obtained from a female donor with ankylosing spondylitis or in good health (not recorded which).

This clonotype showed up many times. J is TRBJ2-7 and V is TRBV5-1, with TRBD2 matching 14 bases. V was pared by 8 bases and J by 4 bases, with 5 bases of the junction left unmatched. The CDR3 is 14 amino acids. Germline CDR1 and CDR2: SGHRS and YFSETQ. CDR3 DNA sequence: TGCGCCAGTACCGGGACTAGCGGGAGATACGAGCAGTACTTC. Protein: CASTGTSGRYEQYF.

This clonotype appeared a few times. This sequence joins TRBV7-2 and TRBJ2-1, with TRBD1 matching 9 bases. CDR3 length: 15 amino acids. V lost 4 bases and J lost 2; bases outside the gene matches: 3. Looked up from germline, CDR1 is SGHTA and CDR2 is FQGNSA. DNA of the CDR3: TGTGCCAGCAGCTCTACAGGGGGCCCCTACAATGAGCAGTTCTTC. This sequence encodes CASSSTGGPYNEQFF.

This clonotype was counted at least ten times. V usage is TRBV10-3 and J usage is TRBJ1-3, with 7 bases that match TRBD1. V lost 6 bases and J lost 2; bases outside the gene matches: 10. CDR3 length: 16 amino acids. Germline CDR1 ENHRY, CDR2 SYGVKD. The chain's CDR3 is CAISGDSPRAGNTIYF. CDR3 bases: TGTGCCATCAGCGGGGACAGCCCGAGGGCTGGAAACACCATATATTTT.

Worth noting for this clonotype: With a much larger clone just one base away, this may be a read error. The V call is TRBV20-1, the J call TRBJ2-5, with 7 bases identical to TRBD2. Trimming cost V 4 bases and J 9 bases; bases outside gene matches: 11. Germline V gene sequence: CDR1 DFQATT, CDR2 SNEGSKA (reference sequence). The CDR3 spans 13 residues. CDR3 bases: TGCAGTGCTATTTTTTCGGCGGGGGAGGCCCAGTACTTC. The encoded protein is CSAIFSAGEAQYF.

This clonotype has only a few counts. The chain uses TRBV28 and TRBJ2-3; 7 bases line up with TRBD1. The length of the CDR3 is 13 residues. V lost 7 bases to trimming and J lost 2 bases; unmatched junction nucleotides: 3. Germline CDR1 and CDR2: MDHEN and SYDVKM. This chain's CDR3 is CASTGQHTDTQYF. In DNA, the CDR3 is TGTGCCAGCACGGGACAGCACACAGATACGCAGTATTTT.

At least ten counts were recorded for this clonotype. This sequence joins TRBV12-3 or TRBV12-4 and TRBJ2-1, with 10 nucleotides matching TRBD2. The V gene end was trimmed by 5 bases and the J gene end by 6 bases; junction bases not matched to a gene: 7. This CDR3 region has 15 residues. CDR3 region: CASSPGLAGVNEQFF. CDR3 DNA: TGTGCCAGCAGTCCCGGCCTAGCGGGAGTCAATGAGCAGTTCTTC.

CDR3 DNA sequence: TGTGCCAGCTCACTTTCCGCTCGCGGACTCTTCCCCGGGTACGAGCAGTACTTC. As protein: CASSLSARGLFPGYEQYF. The gene calls are TRBV18 and TRBJ2-7, with D maybe TRBD2 (5 bases). V shed 4 bases and J shed 4 bases, with 26 bases lying between them. There are 18 residues in the CDR3. Germline CDR1 is KGHSH and CDR2 is LQKENI.

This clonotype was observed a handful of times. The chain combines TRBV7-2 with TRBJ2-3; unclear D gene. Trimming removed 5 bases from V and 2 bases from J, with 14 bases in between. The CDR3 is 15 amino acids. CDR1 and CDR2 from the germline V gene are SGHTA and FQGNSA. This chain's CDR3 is CASSLQNHFTDTQYF. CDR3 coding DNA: TGTGCCAGCAGCCTACAGAATCATTTCACAGATACGCAGTATTTT.

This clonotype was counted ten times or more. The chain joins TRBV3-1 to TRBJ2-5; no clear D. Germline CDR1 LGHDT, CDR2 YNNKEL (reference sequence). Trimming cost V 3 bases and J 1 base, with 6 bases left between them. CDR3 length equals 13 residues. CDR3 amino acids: CASSQGIQETQYF. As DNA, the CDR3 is TGTGCCAGCAGCCAGGGTATCCAAGAGACCCAGTACTTC.

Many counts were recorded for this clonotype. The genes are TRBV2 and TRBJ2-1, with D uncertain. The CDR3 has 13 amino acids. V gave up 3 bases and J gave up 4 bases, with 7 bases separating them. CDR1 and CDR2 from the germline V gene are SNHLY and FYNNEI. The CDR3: CASSDMGYNEQFF. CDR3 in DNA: TGTGCCAGCAGTGATATGGGGTACAATGAGCAGTTCTTC. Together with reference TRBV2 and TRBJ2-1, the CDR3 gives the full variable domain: EPEVTQTPSHQVTQMGQEVILRCVPISNHLYFYWYRQILGQKVEFLVSFYNNEISEKSEIFDDQFSVERPDGSNFTLKIRSTKLEDSAMYFCASSDMGYNEQFFGPGTRLTVL.

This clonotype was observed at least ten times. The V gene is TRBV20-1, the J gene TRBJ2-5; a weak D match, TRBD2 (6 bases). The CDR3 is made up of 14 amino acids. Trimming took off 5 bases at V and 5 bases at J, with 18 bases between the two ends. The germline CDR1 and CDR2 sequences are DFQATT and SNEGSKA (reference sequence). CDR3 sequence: CSALSGDGAETQYF. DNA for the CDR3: TGCAGTGCTCTTAGCGGAGATGGGGCGGAGACCCAGTACTTC.

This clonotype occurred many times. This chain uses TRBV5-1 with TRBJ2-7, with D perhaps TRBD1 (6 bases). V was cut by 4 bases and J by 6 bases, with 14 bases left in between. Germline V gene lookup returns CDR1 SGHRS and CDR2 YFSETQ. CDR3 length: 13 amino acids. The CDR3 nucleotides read TGCGCCAGCAGCCCCGGGGCAGGGGCCGAGCAGTACTTC. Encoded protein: CASSPGAGAEQYF.

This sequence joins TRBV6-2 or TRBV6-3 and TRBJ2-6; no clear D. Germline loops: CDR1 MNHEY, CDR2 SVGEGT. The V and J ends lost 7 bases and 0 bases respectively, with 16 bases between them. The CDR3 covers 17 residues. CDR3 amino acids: CASTPPPSLSGANVLTF. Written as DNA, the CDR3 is TGTGCCAGCACCCCCCCTCCATCTCTCTCTGGGGCCAACGTCCTGACTTTC.

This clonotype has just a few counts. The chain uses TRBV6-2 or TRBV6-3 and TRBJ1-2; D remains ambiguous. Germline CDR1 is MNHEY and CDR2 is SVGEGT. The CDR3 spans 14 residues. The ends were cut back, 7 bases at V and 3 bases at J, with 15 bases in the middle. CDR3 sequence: CASTFSPSDYGYTF. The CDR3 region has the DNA TGTGCCAGCACCTTCAGTCCTTCTGACTATGGCTACACCTTC.

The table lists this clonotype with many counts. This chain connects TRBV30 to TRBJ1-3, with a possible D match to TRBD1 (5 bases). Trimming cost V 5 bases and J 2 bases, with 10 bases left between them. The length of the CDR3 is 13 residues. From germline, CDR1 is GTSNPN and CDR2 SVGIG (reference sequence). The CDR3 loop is CAWRRGAGNTIYF. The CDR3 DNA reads TGTGCCTGGCGGAGGGGCGCTGGAAACACCATATATTTT.

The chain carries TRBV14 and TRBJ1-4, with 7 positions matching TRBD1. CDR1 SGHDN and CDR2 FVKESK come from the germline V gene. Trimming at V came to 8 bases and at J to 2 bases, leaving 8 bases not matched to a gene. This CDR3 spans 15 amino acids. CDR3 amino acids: CASSSTRGTNEKLFF. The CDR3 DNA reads TGTGCCAGCTCCTCCACCAGGGGGACTAATGAAAAACTGTTTTTT.

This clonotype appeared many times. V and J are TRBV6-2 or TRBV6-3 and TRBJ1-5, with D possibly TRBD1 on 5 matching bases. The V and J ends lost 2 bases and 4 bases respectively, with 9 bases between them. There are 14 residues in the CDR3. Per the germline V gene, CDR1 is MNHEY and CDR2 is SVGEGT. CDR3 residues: CASSYIGTNQPQHF. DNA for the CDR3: TGTGCCAGCAGTTACATCGGGACTAATCAGCCCCAGCATTTT.